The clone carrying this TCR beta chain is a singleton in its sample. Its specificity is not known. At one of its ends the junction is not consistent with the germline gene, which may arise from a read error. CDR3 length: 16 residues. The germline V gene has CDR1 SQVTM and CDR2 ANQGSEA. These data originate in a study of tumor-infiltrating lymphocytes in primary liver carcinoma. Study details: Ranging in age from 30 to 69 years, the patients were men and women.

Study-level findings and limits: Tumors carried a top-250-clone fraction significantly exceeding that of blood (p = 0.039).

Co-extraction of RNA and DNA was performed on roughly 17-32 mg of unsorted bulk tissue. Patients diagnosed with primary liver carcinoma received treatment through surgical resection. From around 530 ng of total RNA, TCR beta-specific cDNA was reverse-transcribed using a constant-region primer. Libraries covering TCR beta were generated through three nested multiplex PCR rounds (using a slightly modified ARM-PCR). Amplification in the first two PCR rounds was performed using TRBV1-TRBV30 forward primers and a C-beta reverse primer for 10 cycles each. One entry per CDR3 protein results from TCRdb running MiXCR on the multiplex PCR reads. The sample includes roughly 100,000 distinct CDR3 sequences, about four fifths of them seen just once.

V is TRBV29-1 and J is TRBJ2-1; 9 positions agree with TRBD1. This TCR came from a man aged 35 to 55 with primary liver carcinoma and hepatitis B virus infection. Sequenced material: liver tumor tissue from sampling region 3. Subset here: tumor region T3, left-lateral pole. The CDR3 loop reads CSDLPGQGSYYDEQFF. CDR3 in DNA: TGCAGCGACCTCCCGGGACAGGGAAGCTACTACGATGAGCAGTTCTTC.